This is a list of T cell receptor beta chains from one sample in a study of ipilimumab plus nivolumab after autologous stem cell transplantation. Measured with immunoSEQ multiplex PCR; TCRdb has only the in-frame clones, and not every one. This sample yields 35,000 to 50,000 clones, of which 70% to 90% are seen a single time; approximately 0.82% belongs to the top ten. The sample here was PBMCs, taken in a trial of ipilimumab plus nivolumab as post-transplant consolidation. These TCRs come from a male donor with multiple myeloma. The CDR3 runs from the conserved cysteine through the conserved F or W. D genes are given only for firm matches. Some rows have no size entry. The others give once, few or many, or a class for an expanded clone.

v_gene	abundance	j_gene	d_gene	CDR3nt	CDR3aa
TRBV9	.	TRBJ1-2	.	TGTGCCAGCAGCGTAGATCATAGGGGCTACACCTTC	CASSVDHRGYTF
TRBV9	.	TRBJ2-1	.	TGTGCCAGCAGCGCCGAGGCCAGTGGCCCATCCTACAATGAGCAGTTCTTC	CASSAEASGPSYNEQFF
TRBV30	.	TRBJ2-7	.	TGTGCCTGGAGTGGGACAGCCCGGACATCCTCCTACGAGCAGTACTTC	CAWSGTARTSSYEQYF
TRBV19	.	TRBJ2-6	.	TGTGCCAGTAGTATGGATGTCGTAGCCGCTGGGGCCAACGTCCTGACTTTC	CASSMDVVAAGANVLTF
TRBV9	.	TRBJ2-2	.	TGTGCCAGCAGCGTAGTGGGGGCGCGAGATTGGGACACCGGGGAGCTGTTTTTT	CASSVVGARDWDTGELFF
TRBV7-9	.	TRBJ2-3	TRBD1	TGTGCCAGCAGCCAAAACAGGGGGATTAGCACAGATACGCAGTATTTT	CASSQNRGISTDTQYF
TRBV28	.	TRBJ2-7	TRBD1	TGTGCCAGCATCGAGACAGGGAGCGAGCAGTACTTC	CASIETGSEQYF
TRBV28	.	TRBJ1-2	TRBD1	TGTGCCAGCAGCCCGGGACAGGGGGATGGCTACACCTTC	CASSPGQGDGYTF
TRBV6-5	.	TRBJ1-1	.	TGTGCCAGCACCAGACGGGGAGCTGAAGCTTTCTTT	CASTRRGAEAFF
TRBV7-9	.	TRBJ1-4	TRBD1	TGTGCCAGCAGCAGCACAGGGGGGTTTAATGAAAAACTGTTTTTT	CASSSTGGFNEKLFF
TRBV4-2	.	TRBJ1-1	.	TGTGCCAGCAGCTCCCCTGTGGGGTTTAATCTTGAAGCTTTCTTT	CASSSPVGFNLEAFF
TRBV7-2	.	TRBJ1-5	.	TGTGCCAGCAGCTTAGGACCAACAATGAATCAGCCCCAGCATTTT	CASSLGPTMNQPQHF
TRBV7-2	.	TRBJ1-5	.	TGTGCCAGCAGCGTGGGGACGAGGGAGGGTCAGCCCCAGCATTTT	CASSVGTREGQPQHF
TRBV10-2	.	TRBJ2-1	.	TGCGCCAGCAGTGAGTTGGCAGGGGACAATGAGCAGTTCTTC	CASSELAGDNEQFF
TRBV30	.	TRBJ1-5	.	TGTGCCTGGAGTCAGGGCCAGGCGGAATATCAGCCCCAGCATTTT	CAWSQGQAEYQPQHF
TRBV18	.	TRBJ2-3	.	TGTGCCAGCTCACCATTTCGGCAGGGGAGTAGCACAGATACGCAGTATTTT	CASSPFRQGSSTDTQYF
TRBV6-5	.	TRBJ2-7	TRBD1	TGTGCCGTAGAGGGGGCGAAGGGGTACGAGCAGTACTTC	CAVEGAKGYEQYF
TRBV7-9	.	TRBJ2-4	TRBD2	TGTGCCAGCAGCGAAACTAGCGGGGGGGTAAACATTCAGTACTTC	CASSETSGGVNIQYF
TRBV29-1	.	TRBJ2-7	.	TGCAGCGCTGGCTGGCTTGGCGTCCACGAGCAGTACTTC	CSAGWLGVHEQYF
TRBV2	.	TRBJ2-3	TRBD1	TGTGCCAGCAGCGAACAGGGGGCAGATACGCAGTATTTT	CASSEQGADTQYF
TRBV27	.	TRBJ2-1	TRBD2	TGTGCCAGCACCCGGGGCGGGAGGAGCTACAATGAGCAGTTCTTC	CASTRGGRSYNEQFF
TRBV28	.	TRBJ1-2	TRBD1	TGTGCCAGCAGTTGGGGGGCAGGGGGGTATGGCTACACCTTC	CASSWGAGGYGYTF
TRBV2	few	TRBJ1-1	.	TGTGCCAGCAGTGACAGGGGTAGGACTGAAGCTTTCTTT	CASSDRGRTEAFF
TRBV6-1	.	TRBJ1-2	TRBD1	TGTGCCAGCAGTGAAAACGGACAGGAGGATGGCTACACCTTC	CASSENGQEDGYTF
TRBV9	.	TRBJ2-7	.	TGTGCCAGCGGCAGCGACTACGAGCAGTACTTC	CASGSDYEQYF
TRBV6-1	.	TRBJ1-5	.	TGTGCCAGCAGTGAAAATGCCCTAGGGTTTAATCAGCCCCAGCATTTT	CASSENALGFNQPQHF
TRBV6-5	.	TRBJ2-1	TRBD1	TGTGCCAGCAGCGCCCAACAGGGGTTAAATGAGCAGTTCTTC	CASSAQQGLNEQFF
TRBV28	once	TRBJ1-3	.	TGTGCCAGCAGTTTATCGCAACTCAGCGGAAACACCATATATTTT	CASSLSQLSGNTIYF
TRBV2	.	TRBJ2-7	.	TGTGCCAGCAGTCCCCAACTCGATCTCTACGAGCAGTACTTC	CASSPQLDLYEQYF
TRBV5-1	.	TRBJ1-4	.	TGCGCCAGCAGCTTGGGGGCAGGGCCTGAAAAACTGTTTTTT	CASSLGAGPEKLFF
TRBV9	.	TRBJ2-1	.	TGTGCCAGCAGCGTAGGAACAGTTGACAATGAGCAGTTCTTC	CASSVGTVDNEQFF
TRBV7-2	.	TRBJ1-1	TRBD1	TGTGCCAGCAGCTGGGCGACAGGGCCCACTGAAGCTTTCTTT	CASSWATGPTEAFF
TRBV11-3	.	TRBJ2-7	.	TGTGCCAGCAGCCCCAAGAGACAGGAACACGAGCAGTACTTC	CASSPKRQEHEQYF
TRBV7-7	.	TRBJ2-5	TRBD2	TGTGCCAGCAGCTTAGGCAGGGAGGGTGAGACCCAGTACTTC	CASSLGREGETQYF
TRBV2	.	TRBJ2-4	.	TGTGCCAGCAGTGAGTTTCGGTTAGCCAAAAACATTCAGTACTTC	CASSEFRLAKNIQYF
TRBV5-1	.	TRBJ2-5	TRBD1	TGCGCCAGCAGCTTGACACAGGGGGCAGAGACCCAGTACTTC	CASSLTQGAETQYF
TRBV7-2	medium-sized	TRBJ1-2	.	TGTGCCAACGAACTAAACTATGGCTACACCTTC	CANELNYGYTF
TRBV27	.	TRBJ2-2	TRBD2	TGTGCCAGCAGTTTTAGAGCGGGAGGGCGAAAAACCGGGGAGCTGTTTTTT	CASSFRAGGRKTGELFF
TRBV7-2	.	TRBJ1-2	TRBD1	TGTGCCAGCAGCTTATTCAGGGGGCATGGCTACACCTTC	CASSLFRGHGYTF
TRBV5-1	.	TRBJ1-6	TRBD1	TGCGCCAGCCGGGACAGGGTACGGAATTCACCCCTCCACTTT	CASRDRVRNSPLHF
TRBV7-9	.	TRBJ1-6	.	TGTGCCAGCAGCCCCCGACAGGATAATTCACCCCTCCACTTT	CASSPRQDNSPLHF
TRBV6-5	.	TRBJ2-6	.	TGTGCCAGCAGTTCCCCAGGAAGCTCTGGGGCCAACGTCCTGACTTTC	CASSSPGSSGANVLTF
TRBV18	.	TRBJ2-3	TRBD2	TGTGCCAGCTCACCACCCGCGAGCGGGGTCAGAGATACGCAGTATTTT	CASSPPASGVRDTQYF
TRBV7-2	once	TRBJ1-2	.	TGTGCCAGCAGCTTAGTAGACTATGGCTACACCTTC	CASSLVDYGYTF
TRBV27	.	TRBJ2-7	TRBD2	TGTGCCAGCCGTCGAGCGGGAGGTTACGAGCAGTACTTC	CASRRAGGYEQYF
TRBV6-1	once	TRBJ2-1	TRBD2	TGTGCCAGCAGCAAGACTAGCGCCTACAATGAGCAGTTCTTC	CASSKTSAYNEQFF
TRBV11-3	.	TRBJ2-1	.	TGTGCCAGCAGCTTAGATAGTAGATACAATGAGCAGTTCTTC	CASSLDSRYNEQFF
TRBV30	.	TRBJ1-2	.	TGTGCCTGGCGAACAGGGAGAGGCAACTATGGCTACACCTTC	CAWRTGRGNYGYTF
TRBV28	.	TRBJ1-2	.	TGTGCCACCCGGGCGGGTCACTATGGCTACACCTTC	CATRAGHYGYTF
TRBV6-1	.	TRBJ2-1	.	TGTGCCAGCAAACCAGGCCATGATGAGCAGTTCTTC	CASKPGHDEQFF
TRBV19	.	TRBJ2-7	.	TGTGCCAGTGGAGCGCCTGGGGAGCAGTACTTC	CASGAPGEQYF
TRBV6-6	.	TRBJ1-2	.	TGTGCCAGCAGCCTTGCACAGGCGGAAAGGGGCTACACCTTC	CASSLAQAERGYTF
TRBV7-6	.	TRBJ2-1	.	TGTGCCAGCAGCTTAGAAGCAGCCCTTAGGGATGAGCAGTTCTTC	CASSLEAALRDEQFF
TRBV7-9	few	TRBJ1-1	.	TGTGCCAGCAGTCAAGGTCGCACTGAAGCTTTCTTT	CASSQGRTEAFF
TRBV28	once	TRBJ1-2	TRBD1	TGTGCCAGCAGTTGGGGACAGGGGGCGGGCTATGGCTACACCTTC	CASSWGQGAGYGYTF
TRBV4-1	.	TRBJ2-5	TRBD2	TGCGCCACCACTAAAGGACTAGCGGGAGTTCAGGGCCAAGAGACCCAGTACTTC	CATTKGLAGVQGQETQYF
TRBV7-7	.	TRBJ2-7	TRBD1	TGTGCCAGCAGCTCAGACAGGGGCTACGAGCAGTACTTC	CASSSDRGYEQYF
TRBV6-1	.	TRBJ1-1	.	TGTGCCAGCAGCGGAGGGTCCACTGAAGCTTTCTTT	CASSGGSTEAFF
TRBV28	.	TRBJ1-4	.	TGTGCCAGCAGTTTTCGTGGGGTAGGGGCTAATGAAAAACTGTTTTTT	CASSFRGVGANEKLFF